The present TCR beta chain was sequenced within a study of T-cell reconstitution after alpha-beta-depleted transplantation in children. This clonotype appeared a few times. The antigen remains unidentified. Germline V gene lookup returns CDR1 MDHEN and CDR2 SYDVKM. Unmatched junction bases numbered 10, after V lost 4 bases and J lost 7 bases. The CDR3 is made up of 16 amino acids. Whole-study results and caveats: There were some patients whose high TCRbeta diversity at day 60 came from surviving recipient T cells and thymic progenitors. It was reported that alpha-beta T cells came from several hundred expanded graft clones (about two months after transplant).

A library of TCRbeta sequences, prepared with unique molecular identifiers, was generated. TCRdb reprocessed the PCR reads via MiXCR and lists one record per CDR3 protein. Counted here are hundreds of thousands of distinct CDR3 sequences, approximately 12% occurring once; the ten biggest clones make up about 2%. The sample was PBMCs, mostly from graft donor cells, taken 360 days after TCRalphabeta/CD19-depleted stem cell transplant. The source is a male patient younger than 18 who had a stem cell transplant for acute myeloid leukemia, so the T cells may come from the graft donor. This chain joins TRBV28 and TRBJ2-1; 10 nucleotides match TRBD2. CDR3 bases: TGTGCCAGCAGTTCCAAAAGCGGGAGGGCCATTAATGAGCAGTTCTTC. Translating it yields CASSSKSGRAINEQFF. Combining the CDR3 with reference TRBV28 and TRBJ2-1 gives the whole variable domain DVKVTQSSRYLVKRTGEKVFLECVQDMDHENMFWYRQDPGLGLRLIYFSYDVKMKEKGDIPEGYSVSREKKERFSLILESASTNQTSMYLCASSSKSGRAINEQFFGPGTRLTVL.